Below are 15 T cell receptor beta chains sequenced from a single sample in a study of vaccination effects on CD4 cells after COVID-19. Sequencing in the ViraFEST assay came after antigen-specific CD4+ T cells had been expanded with viral peptide pools, which were used to stimulate PBMC. Upon completion of more than eight days in culture, CD4+ T cells were isolated. All vaccine recipients tested negative for nucleocapsid antibodies and had never contracted SARS-CoV-2 infection. Libraries were prepared by immunoSEQ multiplex PCR; TCRdb keeps only in-frame clonotypes and omits some of them. The sample holds about 63,000 clones, over 70% seen once. Their specific antigens are unknown. The material sequenced was CD4+ T cells from PBMCs cultured with HCoV-OC43 spike peptides, taken before COVID-19 vaccination. Subset of the sample: HCoV-OC43 spike overlapping peptide pool stimulation. These receptors were collected from a human donor who received a COVID-19 vaccine.

The V call is TRBV2, the J call TRBJ2-3; D possibly corresponds to TRBD1 (6 bases). CDR3 length: 13 amino acids. The germline V gene has CDR1 SNHLY and CDR2 FYNNEI. The ends were cut back, 8 bases at V and 0 bases at J, with 9 bases in the middle. CDR3 amino acids: CASRQASTDTQYF. CDR3 nucleotide sequence: TGTGCCAGCCGACAGGCTAGCACAGATACGCAGTATTTT.

The chain has TRBV15 and TRBJ1-1; D is unresolved. Germline V lookup: CDR1 LNHNV, CDR2 YYDKDF (reference sequence). The CDR3 consists of 13 residues. The V gene lost 1 base and the J gene lost 0 bases, with 3 bases spanning the gap. The CDR3 protein is CATSRVVNTEAFF. The CDR3 nucleotides are TGTGCCACCAGCAGAGTGGTGAACACTGAAGCTTTCTTT.

This chain uses TRBV5-5 with TRBJ1-5; D uncertain. The CDR3 extends over 14 amino acids. Germline CDR1 SGHKS, CDR2 YYEKEE (reference sequence). V lost 1 base to trimming and J lost 4 bases, with 9 bases between them. The CDR3 here is CASSLKGRNQPQHF. The CDR3 nucleotides read TGTGCCAGCAGCTTGAAGGGAAGGAATCAGCCCCAGCATTTT. The whole variable domain, remainder taken from reference TRBV5-5 and TRBJ1-5, is DAGVTQSPTHLIKTRGQQVTLRCSPISGHKSVSWYQQVLGQGPQFIFQYYEKEERGRGNFPDRFSARQFPNYSSELNVNALLLGDSALYLCASSLKGRNQPQHFGDGTRLSIL.

This clone came up a few times. The chain joins TRBV18 to TRBJ2-1; 10 bases line up with TRBD2. This CDR3 has 15 residues. The J segment lost 7 bases and the V segment lost 3 bases, leaving 6 bases of the junction unmatched. Looked up from germline, CDR1 is KGHSH and CDR2 is LQKENI. CDR3 in amino acids: CASSPPSGGWNEQFF. CDR3 DNA: TGTGCCAGCTCACCTCCTAGCGGGGGATGGAATGAGCAGTTCTTC.

The chain uses TRBV5-1 and TRBJ2-5, with D uncertain. The CDR3 extends over 13 amino acids. Germline CDR1 is SGHRS and CDR2 is YFSETQ. The V and J ends lost 5 bases and 1 base respectively, with 9 bases between them. CDR3 DNA: TGCGCCAGCAGACTCGCCTCCCAAGAGACCCAGTACTTC. The encoded protein is CASRLASQETQYF. Full variable domain (remainder filled in from reference TRBV5-1 and TRBJ2-5): KAGVTQTPRYLIKTRGQQVTLSCSPISGHRSVSWYQQTPGQGLQFLFEYFSETQRNKGNFPGRFSGRQFSNSRSEMNVSTLELGDSALYLCASRLASQETQYFGPGTRLLVL.

CDR3 in amino acids: CASSSRVGDTEAFF. The DNA of the CDR3 is TGTGCCAGCAGCTCCCGAGTTGGGGACACTGAAGCTTTCTTT. The rearrangement joins TRBV5-4 to TRBJ1-1; D unclear. CDR3 length equals 14 residues. Trimming pared 3 bases from V and 3 bases from J, leaving 12 bases between. CDR1 is SGHNT, CDR2 YYREEE, per germline (reference sequence).

This chain joins TRBV23-1 and TRBJ1-6; 10 nucleotides match TRBD1. TRBV23-1 is noted as an ORF with a role that remains uncertain. This CDR3 contains 16 residues. The junction had 5 bases not matched to a gene; V was cut back by 0 bases and J by 9 bases. The CDR3 reads CASSQSVTGGCSPLHF. CDR3 nucleotide sequence: TGCGCCAGCAGTCAATCCGTGACAGGGGGCTGTTCACCCCTCCACTTT.

J is TRBJ1-5 and V is TRBV27, with D perhaps TRBD1 (5 bases). The germline gives CDR1 MNHEY, CDR2 SMNVEV (reference sequence). Between the trimmed V and J ends, which lost 6 bases and 6 bases, there was a span of 18 bases. The CDR3 length is 15 residues. The DNA for the CDR3 is TGTGCCAGCAGCTTCCAACGGGGGTCGGCTCAGCCCCAGCATTTT. Translated: CASSFQRGSAQPQHF.

The genes are TRBV3-1 (or the pseudogene TRBV3-2) and TRBJ2-3, with a weak D call TRBD2 (6 bases). Trimming took off 6 bases at V and 0 bases at J, with 7 bases between the two ends. This CDR3 spans 13 amino acids. The germline gives CDR1 LGHDT, CDR2 YNNKEL (reference sequence). Here the CDR3 DNA reads TGTGCCAGCAGTCGGGGGAGCACAGATACGCAGTATTTT. Its protein is CASSRGSTDTQYF.

The chain is built from TRBV2 and TRBJ2-3; 8 bases are a match to TRBD2. The CDR3 has 11 residues. Germline CDR1 is SNHLY and CDR2 is FYNNEI. Written as DNA, the CDR3 is TGTAATAGCGGGGTTACAGATACGCAGTATTTT. Its translation is CNSGVTDTQYF. The full variable domain, its missing parts supplied by reference TRBV2 and TRBJ2-3, is EPEVTQTPSHQVTQMGQEVILRCVPISNHLYFYWYRQILGQKVEFLVSFYNNEISEKSEIFDDQFSVERPDGSNFTLKIRSTKLEDSAMYFCNSGVTDTQYFGPGTRLTVL.

The CDR3 DNA reads as TGTGCCAGCAGTTACAACGGGAATCAGCCCCAGCATTTT. Residues: CASSYNGNQPQHF. The rearrangement links TRBV6-6 to TRBJ1-5; D is unresolved. Looked up from germline, CDR1 is MNHNY and CDR2 is SVGAGI (reference sequence). This CDR3 is 13 amino acids long. Trimming removed 2 bases from V and 4 bases from J, with 6 bases in between.

The chain combines TRBV7-9 with TRBJ2-2; 10 bases fit TRBD2. V lost 1 base, J lost 6 bases, and 5 bases stayed unmatched. This CDR3 comprises 16 residues. CDR1 SEHNR and CDR2 FQNEAQ come from the germline V gene (reference sequence). The CDR3 bases are TGTGCCAGCAGCTTAGGAAGCGGGGGGGCCTCCGGGGAGCTGTTTTTT. Amino acid sequence: CASSLGSGGASGELFF.

The chain is built from TRBV2 and TRBJ2-2; 11 positions match TRBD1. Germline values: CDR1 SNHLY, CDR2 FYNNEI. V lost 2 bases, J lost 7 bases, and 6 bases stayed unmatched. CDR3 size: 16 residues. CDR3 in DNA: TGTGCCAGCAGTGAATTAGGGACAGGGGGTGGCGGGGAGCTGTTTTTT. As protein: CASSELGTGGGGELFF.

The V gene is TRBV7-3, the J gene TRBJ2-3; D perhaps matches TRBD1 (6 bases). Trimming took 5 bases from V and 2 from J, leaving 14 bases between them. This CDR3 comprises 15 residues. The germline V gene has CDR1 SGHTA and CDR2 FQGTGA. CDR3 amino acids: CASSLRQAATDTQYF. For the CDR3, the DNA is TGTGCCAGCAGCCTTCGACAGGCGGCCACAGATACGCAGTATTTT.

The rearrangement links TRBV7-2 to TRBJ2-5; maybe TRBD1 (5 bases). V lost 4 bases and J lost 3, with 15 bases in between. The length of the CDR3 is 15 residues. Germline loops: CDR1 SGHTA, CDR2 FQGNSA. The CDR3 bases are TGTGCCAGCAGCTCCTACTATGGGGCTAAAGAGACCCAGTACTTC. Amino acids: CASSSYYGAKETQYF.